Included here is one TCR beta chain sequence, with context. Its antigen is unidentified. The sample is drawn from a study of OX40 agonist ivuxolimab in advanced cancers. Study results and limitations: The antigens recognized by the expanded peripheral T cells, that is their antigen specificity, were not determined.

This CDR3 region has 18 residues. The V and J ends lost 3 bases and 1 base, in that order; junction bases with no gene match: 12. Germline V CDR1 and CDR2: ENHRY, SYGVKD. Sequencing was performed with immunoSEQ multiplex PCR; in TCRdb, only in-frame clones are kept and a portion is missing. The profile shows 70,000 to 80,000 clones, 80% to 90% of them singletons. This receptor was obtained from an adult with an advanced solid tumor such as melanoma, head and neck, liver or kidney cancer. V usage is TRBV10-3 and J usage is TRBJ2-5; 9 bases align to TRBD2. The input for sequencing was CD4+ or CD8+ T cells sorted from blood, taken in a trial of the OX40 agonist ivuxolimab. CDR3 in amino acids: CAISDRQAGGAAQETQYF. DNA of the CDR3: TGTGCCATCAGTGACCGGCAGGCGGGGGGGGCTGCCCAAGAGACCCAGTACTTC.